This is a list of T cell receptor beta chains from one sample in a study of T cells after yellow fever vaccination. One entry per CDR3 protein results from TCRdb running MiXCR on the 5' RACE reads. Of 400,000 to 650,000 distinct CDR3 sequences in the sample, 21% were seen once. Sequencing used PBMCs, obtained 21 days after the first yellow fever vaccination. Receptors were obtained from a man aged 18 to 29 who received the YFV17D yellow fever vaccine. Both conserved end residues are part of each CDR3. Fields, in order: CDR3 length, V gene, clone size, CDR3 protein. Size is omitted from some rows. Given values are once, few, many or a class for expanded clones.

length: 13
V: TRBV19
size: .
CDR3: CASTGTAKNIQYF

length: 15
V: TRBV12-3/TRBV12-4
size: once
CDR3: CASRLAGGLTDTQYF

length: 13
V: TRBV29-1
size: few
CDR3: CSASGTLTGELFF

length: 14
V: TRBV9
size: few
CDR3: CASSHSKRIGELFF

length: 16
V: TRBV5-4
size: few
CDR3: CASSPRPMVENSPLHF

length: 14
V: TRBV12-3/TRBV12-4
size: .
CDR3: CASSNRVRTGELFF

length: 13
V: TRBV12-3/TRBV12-4
size: few
CDR3: CASRQGSGNTIYF

length: 16
V: TRBV2
size: once
CDR3: CASSEVGTVTYNEQFF

length: 11
V: TRBV3-1
size: .
CDR3: CASRRAREAFF

length: 16
V: TRBV4-2
size: once
CDR3: CASSPVAGGLTDTQYF

length: 16
V: TRBV12-3/TRBV12-4
size: few
CDR3: CASSLELAGGLNEQFF

length: 13
V: TRBV9
size: few
CDR3: CASSVSLGTEAFF

length: 13
V: TRBV4-3
size: .
CDR3: CASSQGGDQGYTF

length: 14
V: TRBV5-1
size: .
CDR3: CASSLAWGTAEAFF

length: 9
V: TRBV7-3
size: few
CDR3: CASCGTQYF

length: 15
V: TRBV30
size: .
CDR3: CAWSVAGLNSEKLFF

length: 16
V: TRBV7-2
size: .
CDR3: CASSTSGGSNSYEQYF

length: 15
V: TRBV29-1
size: .
CDR3: CSVVGRMATNEKLFF

length: 15
V: TRBV24-1
size: .
CDR3: CATSDGPNRDHEQFF

length: 13
V: TRBV12-3/TRBV12-4
size: .
CDR3: CASSRQAYNEQFF

length: 16
V: TRBV7-9
size: .
CDR3: CASSLAMTGAGETQYF

length: 12
V: TRBV6-6
size: few
CDR3: CASRSGGYEQYF

length: 13
V: TRBV5-1
size: few
CDR3: CASSLPSYNEQFF

length: 14
V: TRBV2
size: .
CDR3: CASRNSGGDNEQFF

length: 11
V: TRBV20-1
size: .
CDR3: CSASGGTEAFF

length: 13
V: TRBV5-4
size: few
CDR3: CASSFYDQETQYF

length: 15
V: TRBV6-2/TRBV6-3
size: few
CDR3: CASRNGLAGFYEQYF

length: 15
V: TRBV25-1
size: few
CDR3: CASSASGTGGNEQFF

length: 15
V: TRBV7-8
size: .
CDR3: CASSLVGHLQETQYF

length: 14
V: TRBV27
size: .
CDR3: CASSSPPSTDTQYF

length: 16
V: TRBV7-3
size: .
CDR3: CASSLSFTGGTDTQYF